The T cell receptor beta chain described here comes from a study of cytomegalovirus exposure and HLA in healthy donors. General study findings and limits: It was shown in a later analysis that HLA-associated TCR beta chains were more clonally expanded than other, equally common chains. Reports credit the classifier with highly specific, highly sensitive diagnosis of cytomegalovirus status. The study found most TCR sequences rare, yet found some public TCRs in many donors.

A remark on this clone: The target antigen is unknown.

PCR employed 60 Vbeta and 13 Jbeta primers. Clones were read by immunoSEQ multiplex PCR, and TCRdb kept only the in-frame ones, dropping some. Of under 150,000 clones detected, around 77% appear once; the ten largest clones hold 0.75% to 0.95%. V dropped 5 bases and J dropped 2; count of bases not matched to a gene: 5. The germline gives CDR1 SGHTA, CDR2 FQGTGA. CDR3 length: 16 residues. The chain links TRBV7-3 to TRBJ2-1, with 11 bases lining up with TRBD2. Sequencing was done on a sample of PBMCs. The sequence was obtained from a woman aged 60-70 years in good health and CMV-seronegative. Written as DNA, the CDR3 is TGTGCCAGCAGCCTCCTAGCGGGAGGTACCTACAATGAGCAGTTCTTC. As protein: CASSLLAGGTYNEQFF.